Listed below are T cell receptor beta chains from one sample, sequenced in a study of graft-versus-host responses after intestinal transplantation. The assay was immunoSEQ multiplex PCR, and TCRdb's table has in-frame clones only and misses some. The data hold 95,000 to 130,000 clones, with 90% observed a single time. The antigens for these receptors are not known. The material was unstimulated CD4+ T cells sorted from spleen or lymph node cells, obtained before intestinal transplant. These receptors were obtained from a human donor who received an intestinal transplant. Both conserved end residues are part of each CDR3. D genes are given only for firm matches. The size entry is marked missing in some rows and otherwise reads once, few, many or a size class.

D gene,clone size,V gene,J gene,CDR3 DNA,CDR3 protein
.,.,TRBV28,TRBJ2-2,TGTGCCAGCATTGGGGGGGCGGGGACCGGGGAGCTGTTTTTT,CASIGGAGTGELFF
.,few,TRBV11-2,TRBJ2-3,TGTGCCAGCAGCTTACGGGTGGATACGCAGTATTTT,CASSLRVDTQYF
.,.,TRBV11-1,TRBJ2-7,TGTGCCAGCAGCTTTTCGCTTGAGCACAGAAACTACGAGCAGTACTTC,CASSFSLEHRNYEQYF
.,.,TRBV2,TRBJ2-2,TGTGCCAGCAGTGTGTCTTCCTTGAACACCGGGGAGCTGTTTTTT,CASSVSSLNTGELFF
TRBD1,few,TRBV25-1,TRBJ1-6,TGTGCCAGCAGTGATCCTTCAGGGGGAAACTATTCACCCCTCCACTTT,CASSDPSGGNYSPLHF
TRBD1,once,TRBV5-4,TRBJ2-5,TGTGCCAGCAGCTTAGCGCAGGGGGCGCCGAGGGAGACCCAGTACTTC,CASSLAQGAPRETQYF
TRBD2,.,TRBV28,TRBJ2-7,TGTGCCAGCAGAGACGGACTAGCGGGAGGCTACGAGCAGTACTTC,CASRDGLAGGYEQYF
TRBD2,.,TRBV5-1,TRBJ2-1,TGCGCCAGCAGCCCCCGCCTGTCAGCGGGAGGCGCTAGCTCCTACAATGAGCAGTTCTTC,CASSPRLSAGGASSYNEQFF
.,.,TRBV15,TRBJ1-5,TGTGCCACCAGCCACCGCCTCAGGGAGGCTCAGCCCCAGCATTTT,CATSHRLREAQPQHF
.,.,TRBV6-5,TRBJ1-5,TGTGCCAGCAGTTACGACATCAATCAGCCCCAGCATTTT,CASSYDINQPQHF
TRBD1,.,TRBV11-3,TRBJ2-1,TGTGCCAGCAGCTCGCGACAGGGGGCTTACAATGAGCAGTTCTTC,CASSSRQGAYNEQFF
TRBD2,.,TRBV5-1,TRBJ2-1,TGCGCCAGCAGCTTGACGACTAGCGGCAATGAGCAGTTCTTC,CASSLTTSGNEQFF
TRBD2,.,TRBV5-1,TRBJ2-1,TGCGCCAGCAGCTTTAGCGGGGGGGCCGTAAATGAGCAGTTCTTC,CASSFSGGAVNEQFF
.,.,TRBV18,TRBJ2-2,TGTGCCAGCTCACCCCGGGGGAACGGACCCAACACCGGGGAGCTGTTTTTT,CASSPRGNGPNTGELFF
.,.,TRBV7-2,TRBJ2-5,TGTGCCAGCAGCGCCGGAGAGACCCAGTACTTC,CASSAGETQYF
.,.,TRBV2,TRBJ2-7,TGTGCCAGCAATCTCTCCTACGAGCAGTACTTC,CASNLSYEQYF
.,.,TRBV5-1,TRBJ2-3,TGCGCCAGCAGCGGAGGGTCTTCCACAGATACGCAGTATTTT,CASSGGSSTDTQYF
.,.,TRBV7-2,TRBJ1-2,TGTGCCAGCAGCCTCATACAGAGCACGTCCTATGGCTACACCTTC,CASSLIQSTSYGYTF
TRBD1,.,TRBV7-2,TRBJ1-6,TGTGCCAGCAGCTTTTCCGGACAGGAAAATTCACCCCTCCACTTT,CASSFSGQENSPLHF
TRBD2,.,TRBV6-5,TRBJ2-7,TGTGCCAGCAGTCCACTAGCGGGGGGCACCTACGAGCAGTACTTC,CASSPLAGGTYEQYF